Sequencing of this T cell receptor beta chain was carried out in a study of CD8 T cells in ankylosing spondylitis. Findings of the study overall: Roughly eight highly homologous variants made up a TCR beta motif that seemed to typify ankylosing spondylitis blood. Disease-linked clones were CD8+ and relatively rare in peripheral blood.

For this clonotype: Its cognate antigen is unknown.

Germline assignment: CDR1 MNHNS and CDR2 SASEGT. The CDR3 extends over 16 amino acids. V shed 0 bases and J 2 bases; nucleotides not matched to a gene: 1. Making use of molecular barcodes, quantitative 5'-RACE generated TCR beta libraries. MiXCR was run by TCRdb on the 5' RACE reads, yielding one entry per CDR3 protein. The data contain 100,000 to 150,000 distinct CDR3 sequences, roughly 13% of them seen just once; the ten biggest clones take up 2.5% to 3.5%. The chain joins TRBV6-1 to TRBJ2-6; 7 bases are a match to TRBD1. The TCR comes from a female donor with ankylosing spondylitis or in good health (not recorded which). Sequencing input: blood, either unsorted or a sorted T cell fraction (not recorded which). CDR3 region: CASSEADRAGANVLTF. Here the CDR3 DNA reads TGTGCCAGCAGTGAAGCTGACAGGGCTGGGGCCAACGTCCTGACTTTC.